The rows below give T cell receptor beta chains drawn from one sample of a study of vaccination effects on CD4 cells after COVID-19. No antigen has been identified for these receptors. Sequenced by immunoSEQ multiplex PCR; TCRdb stores in-frame clones only, minus some. The table records about 37,000 clones, under 85% of them present only once. The material was CD4+ T cells from PBMCs cultured without peptide, obtained before COVID-19 vaccination. The source is a human donor who received a COVID-19 vaccine. CDR3s include the opening cysteine and the closing phenylalanine or tryptophan. The order of the fields is J gene, D gene, V gene, clone size, CDR3 protein, CDR3 DNA. A D gene is named only where the DNA matches it firmly. Size values are once, few and many counts, or a class for expanded clones, and some rows have none.

TRBJ1-1 | . | TRBV3-1/TRBV3-2 | . | CASSSPPEAFF | TGTGCCAGCAGCTCCCCTCCTGAAGCTTTCTTT
TRBJ2-5 | . | TRBV15 | . | CATSRNTGLETQYF | TGTGCCACCAGCCGCAATACAGGGTTGGAGACCCAGTACTTC
TRBJ2-3 | . | TRBV4-1 | . | CASSQVSPDTQYF | TGCGCCAGCAGCCAAGTTTCCCCAGATACGCAGTATTTT
TRBJ1-1 | TRBD1 | TRBV5-8 | . | CASRREGQKAFF | TGTGCCAGCAGGAGAGAGGGACAGAAAGCTTTCTTT
TRBJ1-6 | TRBD1 | TRBV19 | . | CASSRGQEDNSPLHF | TGTGCCAGTAGTAGGGGACAGGAGGATAATTCACCCCTCCACTTT
TRBJ1-2 | TRBD1 | TRBV4-3 | once | CASSQKRGTGGAHYGYTF | TGCGCCAGCAGCCAAAAAAGGGGGACAGGGGGCGCGCACTATGGCTACACCTTC
TRBJ2-7 | . | TRBV19 | . | CASSTDGRSSYEQYF | TGTGCCAGTAGTACCGATGGACGGAGCTCCTACGAGCAGTACTTC
TRBJ1-5 | TRBD1 | TRBV28 | . | CASSFAPGGRDNQPQHF | TGTGCCAGCAGTTTTGCGCCAGGGGGCCGTGACAATCAGCCCCAGCATTTT
TRBJ1-1 | . | TRBV6-1 | . | CASSDPRGLKNTEAFF | TGTGCCAGCAGTGATCCTCGGGGACTAAAGAACACTGAAGCTTTCTTT
TRBJ1-3 | . | TRBV10-3 | few | CAISESGFGSGNTIYF | TGTGCCATCAGTGAGTCCGGCTTTGGCTCTGGAAACACCATATATTTT
TRBJ2-2 | TRBD2 | TRBV3-1/TRBV3-2 | few | CASSLGTSLTSNTGELFF | TGTGCCAGCAGCCTGGGGACTAGCCTTACTTCGAACACCGGGGAGCTGTTTTTT
TRBJ1-1 | TRBD1 | TRBV7-9 | . | CASSSQTGVDTEAFF | TGTGCCAGCAGCTCCCAGACAGGGGTAGACACTGAAGCTTTCTTT
TRBJ2-3 | . | TRBV14 | . | CASSQGGAPYF | TGTGCCAGCAGCCAAGGAGGGGCCCCGTATTTT
TRBJ2-2 | . | TRBV9 | . | CASSVERGMPGELFF | TGTGCCAGCAGCGTAGAGAGGGGTATGCCCGGGGAGCTGTTTTTT